Below, one T cell receptor beta chain is given with its context. The CDR3 spans 15 residues. V was pared by 6 bases and J by 6 bases, with 17 bases between. The germline CDR1 and CDR2 sequences are SGHAT and FQNNGV. Measured with immunoSEQ multiplex PCR; TCRdb has only the in-frame clones, and not every one. The sample includes some 100,000 clones, around nine tenths seen only once; the top ten take 0.65% to 0.85%. The sample is drawn from a study of OX40 agonist ivuxolimab in advanced cancers. Overall study: The study treated patients with ivuxolimab, an agonistic anti-OX40 (CD134) antibody.

V and J are TRBV11-2 and TRBJ2-2, with a possible D match to TRBD2 (6 bases). This receptor was identified in an adult with an advanced solid tumor such as melanoma, head and neck, liver or kidney cancer. The sample here was CD4+ or CD8+ T cells sorted from blood, taken in a trial of the OX40 agonist ivuxolimab. CDR3 protein: CASSYYGGGPGELFF. CDR3 DNA: TGTGCCAGCAGTTACTACGGGGGTGGACCCGGGGAGCTGTTTTTT.